This T cell receptor (beta chain) was sequenced during a study of blood T cell repertoires in COVID-19. The protocol was immunoSEQ multiplex PCR, while the TCRdb copy is restricted to in-frame clones and leaves out a portion. The sample lists about 310,000 clones; nearly 90% were seen once. Germline CDR1 MDHEN, CDR2 SYDVKM. Trimming removed 6 bases from V and 5 bases from J; junction bases left unmatched: 3. The CDR3 extends over 15 amino acids. Sample: peripheral blood. V usage is TRBV28 and J usage is TRBJ2-3; TRBD2 agrees at 15 bases. This receptor was taken from a woman aged 40 to 50 with COVID-19, enrolled during active disease. CDR3: CASSGTSGRLDTQYF. CDR3 sequence (DNA): TGTGCCAGCAGCGGGACTAGCGGGAGGCTAGATACGCAGTATTTT.